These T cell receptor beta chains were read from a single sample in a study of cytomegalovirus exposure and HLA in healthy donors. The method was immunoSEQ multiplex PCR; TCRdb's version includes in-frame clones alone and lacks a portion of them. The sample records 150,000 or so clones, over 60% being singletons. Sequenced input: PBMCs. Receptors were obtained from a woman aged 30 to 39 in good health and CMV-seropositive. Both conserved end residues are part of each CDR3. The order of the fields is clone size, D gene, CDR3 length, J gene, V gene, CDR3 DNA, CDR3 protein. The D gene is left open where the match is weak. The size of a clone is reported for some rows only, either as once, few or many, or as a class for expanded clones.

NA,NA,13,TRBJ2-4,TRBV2,TGTGCCAGCAACTTGAAACAGGGAAACATTCAGTACTTC,CASNLKQGNIQYF
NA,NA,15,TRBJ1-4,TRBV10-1,TGCGCCAGCAGCGAACTTACAGGGAAAGGTTTAAAACTGTTTTTT,CASSELTGKGLKLFF
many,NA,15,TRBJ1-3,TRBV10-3,TGTGCCATCAGTGGACAGTCTATCTCTGGAAACACCATATATTTT,CAISGQSISGNTIYF
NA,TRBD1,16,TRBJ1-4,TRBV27,TGTGCCAGCAGTCGGACAGGGGATTCAGTGGATGAAAAACTGTTTTTT,CASSRTGDSVDEKLFF
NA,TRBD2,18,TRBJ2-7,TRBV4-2,TGTGCCAGCAGCCAAGAAGCGTTAGCTAGCGGGGGGACCTACGAGCAGTACTTC,CASSQEALASGGTYEQYF
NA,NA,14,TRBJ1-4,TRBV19,TGTGCCAGTAGTATGGGGAGCAACCTTGAAAAACTGTTTTTT,CASSMGSNLEKLFF
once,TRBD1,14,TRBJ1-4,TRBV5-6,TGTGCCAGCAGCTCGGGACAGTTAATAGAAAAACTGTTTTTT,CASSSGQLIEKLFF
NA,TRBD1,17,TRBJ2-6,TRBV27,TGTGCCAGCAGGCCGGGACAGGGCCTTTCTGGGGCAAACGTCCTGACTTTC,CASRPGQGLSGANVLTF
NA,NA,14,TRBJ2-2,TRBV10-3,TGTGCCATCAAAGGTCAGGTGGACACCGGGGAGCTGTTTTTT,CAIKGQVDTGELFF
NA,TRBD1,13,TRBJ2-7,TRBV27,TGTGCCAGCAGTTACGGACAGGGATACGAGCAGTACTTC,CASSYGQGYEQYF
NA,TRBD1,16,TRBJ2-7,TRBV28,TGTGCCAGCAGTTTATACCGGGACAGGGCCACCTACGAGCAGTACTTC,CASSLYRDRATYEQYF
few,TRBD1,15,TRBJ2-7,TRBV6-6,TGTGCCAGCACTAGTCCCGGGACAGGGGGCTACGAGCAGTACTTC,CASTSPGTGGYEQYF
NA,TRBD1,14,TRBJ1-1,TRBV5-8,TGTGCCAGCAGCTGGGACAGGGGAATCGAGGGAGCTTTCTTT,CASSWDRGIEGAFF
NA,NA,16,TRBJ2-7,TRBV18,TGTGCCAGCTCACCACCGCGTGGACAGAGTGACTACGAGCAGTACTTC,CASSPPRGQSDYEQYF
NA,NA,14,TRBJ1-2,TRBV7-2,TGTGCCAGCAGCGGCGGGCTCCAGACACAGAAATGCACCTTC,CASSGGLQTQKCTF
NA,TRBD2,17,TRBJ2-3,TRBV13,TGTGCCAGCAGTCCCCCGTGGTTAGGACTAGCCACAGATACGCAGTATTTT,CASSPPWLGLATDTQYF
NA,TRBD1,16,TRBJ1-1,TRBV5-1,TGCGCCAGCAGCGCCGCCGTCGGGACAGGAGTATCTGAAGCTTTCTTT,CASSAAVGTGVSEAFF
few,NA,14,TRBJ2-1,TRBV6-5,TGTGCCAGCAGCCCACTCGATCCGCTCAATGAGCAGTTCTTC,CASSPLDPLNEQFF
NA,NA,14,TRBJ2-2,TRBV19,TGTGCCAGTAGTATGAGAGGGAGCACCGGGGAGCTGTTTTTT,CASSMRGSTGELFF
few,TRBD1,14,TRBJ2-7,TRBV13,TGTGCCAGCAGCTTCGGGACAGGGAACCACGAGCAGTACTTC,CASSFGTGNHEQYF
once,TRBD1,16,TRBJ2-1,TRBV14,TGTGCCAGCAGCCAAGAAGCAGGACAGGTCACGAATGAGCAGTTCTTC,CASSQEAGQVTNEQFF
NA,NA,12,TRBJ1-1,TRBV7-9,TGTGCCAGCAGCTTTTCGGGGACTGAAGCTTTCTTT,CASSFSGTEAFF
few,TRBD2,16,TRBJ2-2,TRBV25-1,TGTGCCAGCAGTGAAAATCGGGGGGGGCTGTCCGGGGAGCTGTTTTTT,CASSENRGGLSGELFF
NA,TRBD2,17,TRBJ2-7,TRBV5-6,TGTGCCAGCAGCTTGGGGTGGGGGCGGGGGGGCCTCTACGAGCAGTACTTC,CASSLGWGRGGLYEQYF
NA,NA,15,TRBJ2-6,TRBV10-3,TGTGCCATCAGTCCTCGATCCTATGGGGCCAACGTCCTGACTTTC,CAISPRSYGANVLTF
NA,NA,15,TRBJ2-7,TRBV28,TGTGCCACCACCCATTTGACCGGGAGCTCCTACGAGCAGTACTTC,CATTHLTGSSYEQYF